The rows below give T cell receptor beta chains drawn from one sample of a study of shared clonotypes between healthy human individuals. Sequencing used immunoSEQ multiplex PCR; TCRdb keeps in-frame clones, though not all of them. The data hold 550,000 to 700,000 clones, with 60% to 75% observed a single time. The source material was memory CD4+ T cells sorted from blood. The receptors originated from a woman aged 25 to 45 in good health. CDR3s include the opening cysteine and the closing phenylalanine or tryptophan. D genes are given only for firm matches. Expanded clones get a size class; other rows say once, few or many, or leave the size out.

V	D	J	size	DNA	CDR3
TRBV28	.	TRBJ2-7	.	TGTGCCAGCAGTCGCAGTCGGGGCGGGGCTATTAAGCAGTACTTC	CASSRSRGGAIKQYF
TRBV28	TRBD2	TRBJ2-3	many	TGTGCCAGCAGCCCAGGGCAGGCGGGAGCGGGAGATACGCAGTATTTT	CASSPGQAGAGDTQYF
TRBV7-7	TRBD2	TRBJ2-5	.	TGTGCCAGCAGCGAGGGACTAGCGGGAGGTGGACCTCAAGAGACCCAGTACTTC	CASSEGLAGGGPQETQYF
TRBV18	.	TRBJ1-1	.	TGTGCCAGCTCACCACGGGGTAGAGGAACTGAACTTGAAGCTTTCTTT	CASSPRGRGTELEAFF
TRBV6-5	.	TRBJ1-2	few	TGTGCCAGCAGTCCCCTCGACAGCTATGGCTACACCTTC	CASSPLDSYGYTF
TRBV7-2	TRBD1	TRBJ1-2	few	TGTGCCAGCAGCTTTTCGGACAGGGTGAAAGCCACCTTC	CASSFSDRVKATF
TRBV11-3	.	TRBJ2-7	.	TGTGCCAGCAGCATTAGACGGGGCTACGAGCAGTACTTC	CASSIRRGYEQYF
TRBV27	TRBD1	TRBJ1-1	.	TGTGCCAGCAGTTTTCTCTCCTCGGGGACAGGGGAAGCTTTCTTT	CASSFLSSGTGEAFF
TRBV30	.	TRBJ2-3	few	TGTGCCTGGAGTGGGGGGTCTCTCACAGATACGCAGTATTTT	CAWSGGSLTDTQYF
TRBV19	TRBD1	TRBJ1-2	.	TGTGCCAGTAGTACCCCGACAGGGAGTTACTATGGCTACACCTTC	CASSTPTGSYYGYTF
TRBV5-1	.	TRBJ2-5	.	TGCGCCAGCAGTAGGGGGTCCAATCAAGAGACCCAGTACTTC	CASSRGSNQETQYF
TRBV28	.	TRBJ1-2	few	TGTGCCAGCAGTTCTAAAGGCTACACCTTC	CASSSKGYTF
TRBV19	TRBD1	TRBJ2-5	once	TGTGCCAGTAGCCCGGCCGACAGGGTGGGGACCCAGTACTTC	CASSPADRVGTQYF
TRBV5-1	.	TRBJ2-2	.	TGCGCCAGCAGCACCGGGACACACACCGGGGAGCTGTTTTTT	CASSTGTHTGELFF
TRBV6-5	.	TRBJ2-2	.	TGTGCCAGCGGGAGAACCTTGGGCGGGGAGCTGTTTTTT	CASGRTLGGELFF
TRBV7-8	TRBD2	TRBJ2-1	once	TGTGCCAGCAGCCCACGTTCGGGAGCGGGAGTTATCAATGAGCAGTTCTTC	CASSPRSGAGVINEQFF
TRBV13	.	TRBJ2-2	.	TGTGCCAGCACCTCAGTCAATCAAGGGGCGAACACCGGGGAGCTGTTTTTT	CASTSVNQGANTGELFF
TRBV28	TRBD1	TRBJ2-7	.	TGTGCCAGCAGTCGGACAGGGTTGAACGAGCAGTACTTC	CASSRTGLNEQYF
TRBV10-3	TRBD2	TRBJ2-6	once	TGTGCCATCAGTGAGTCCCCTAGCGGGACTAGTGGGGCCAACGTCCTGACTTTC	CAISESPSGTSGANVLTF
TRBV28	TRBD1	TRBJ2-3	.	TGTGCCAGCAGTTTGCGGAGGCAGGGGGCAGATACGCAGTATTTT	CASSLRRQGADTQYF
TRBV7-2	.	TRBJ1-5	.	TGTGCCAGCAGCATTGAGGGGGGTCGGCAGCCCCAGCATTTT	CASSIEGGRQPQHF
TRBV10-3	.	TRBJ2-7	.	TGTGCCATCACCGACGCGCCTGGCGAGCAGTACTTC	CAITDAPGEQYF
TRBV30	.	TRBJ1-2	many	TGTGCCTGGAGTGTATCTAGCGCCTATGGCTACACCTTC	CAWSVSSAYGYTF
TRBV5-1	.	TRBJ2-3	.	TGCGCCAGCAGCCACGGAGGGGTTCTGACAGATACGCAGTATTTT	CASSHGGVLTDTQYF
TRBV10-3	.	TRBJ1-5	.	TGTGCCATCAGTGAGTCGGGGCAGGGGAATCAGCCCCAGCATTTT	CAISESGQGNQPQHF
TRBV6-1	.	TRBJ2-5	.	TGTGCCAGCAGTGAAGCCCGACTAAGGCAGTACTTC	CASSEARLRQYF
TRBV19	.	TRBJ1-2	once	TGTGCCAGTAGTTGGGGAAACTATGGCTACACCTTC	CASSWGNYGYTF
TRBV2	TRBD2	TRBJ2-1	.	TGTGCCAGCAGCGCTCTAGCGGGAGTCATGAATGAGCAGTTCTTC	CASSALAGVMNEQFF